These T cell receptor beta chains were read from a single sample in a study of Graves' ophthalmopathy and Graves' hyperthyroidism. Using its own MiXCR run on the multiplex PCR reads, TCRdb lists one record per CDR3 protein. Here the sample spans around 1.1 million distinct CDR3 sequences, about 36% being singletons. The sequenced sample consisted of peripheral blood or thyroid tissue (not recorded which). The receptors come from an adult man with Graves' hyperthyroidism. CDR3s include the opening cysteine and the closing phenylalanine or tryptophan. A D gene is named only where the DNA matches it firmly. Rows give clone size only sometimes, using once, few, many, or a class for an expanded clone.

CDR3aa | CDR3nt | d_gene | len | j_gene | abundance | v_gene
CAISGPGLAGTYEQYF | TGTGCCATCAGTGGCCCTGGACTAGCGGGGACCTACGAGCAGTACTTC | TRBD2 | 16 | TRBJ2-7 | many | TRBV10-3
CSLAVGGNQPQHF | TGCAGCTTAGCGGTTGGAGGAAATCAGCCCCAGCATTTT | - | 13 | TRBJ1-5 | - | TRBV29-1
CASSLRGTAQYF | TGTGCCAGCAGTTTAAGGGGGACAGCGCAGTACTTC | TRBD1 | 12 | TRBJ2-7 | few | TRBV12-3/TRBV12-4
CSVARQGEETEAFF | TGCAGCGTTGCCCGACAGGGGGAAGAAACTGAAGCTTTCTTT | TRBD1 | 14 | TRBJ1-1 | - | TRBV29-1
CASSVAGKGYTF | TGTGCCAGCAGTGTGGCGGGGAAAGGCTACACCTTC | - | 12 | TRBJ1-2 | - | TRBV10-2
CSVERIQGNTEAFF | TGCAGCGTTGAACGTATACAGGGAAACACTGAAGCTTTCTTT | - | 14 | TRBJ1-1 | many | TRBV29-1
CSVEVQPNYGYTF | TGCAGCGTTGAAGTCCAACCTAACTATGGCTACACCTTC | - | 13 | TRBJ1-2 | - | TRBV29-1
CASSLDTASYEQYF | TGTGCCAGCAGCTTAGACACTGCTTCCTACGAGCAGTACTTC | - | 14 | TRBJ2-7 | many | TRBV7-9
CASSPSRDRAETQYF | TGTGCCAGCAGCCCCTCCCGGGACAGGGCGGAGACCCAGTACTTC | TRBD1 | 15 | TRBJ2-5 | - | TRBV7-9
CASSLEGPEAFF | TGTGCCAGCAGCCTTGAGGGTCCTGAAGCTTTCTTT | - | 12 | TRBJ1-1 | many | TRBV5-1
CATSRRGSYEQYF | TGTGCCACCAGCAGGCGTGGCTCCTACGAGCAGTACTTC | - | 13 | TRBJ2-7 | - | TRBV15
CASSFVSGSTGELFF | TGTGCCAGCAGCTTCGTTAGCGGCTCCACCGGGGAGCTGTTTTTT | - | 15 | TRBJ2-2 | - | TRBV7-2
CASSQSTAGELFF | TGTGCCAGCAGCCAAAGTACCGCCGGGGAGCTGTTTTTT | - | 13 | TRBJ2-2 | few | TRBV7-2
CAIGHREHEQFF | TGTGCCATCGGACACAGGGAACATGAGCAGTTCTTC | - | 12 | TRBJ2-1 | - | TRBV10-3
CASSQRGESETQYF | TGTGCCAGCAGTCAGAGGGGTGAGTCGGAGACCCAGTACTTC | - | 14 | TRBJ2-5 | - | TRBV6-6
CSVSNAWAGVGLETQYF | TGCAGCGTCTCTAACGCCTGGGCGGGGGTGGGCCTCGAGACCCAGTACTTC | TRBD2 | 17 | TRBJ2-5 | - | TRBV29-1
CSVRGQGGMYEQFF | TGCAGCGTGAGGGGGCAGGGTGGGATGTATGAGCAGTTCTTC | TRBD1 | 14 | TRBJ2-1 | - | TRBV29-1
CASSLRGQGQHF | TGTGCCAGCAGCTTACGCGGACAGGGACAGCATTTT | TRBD1 | 12 | TRBJ1-5 | - | TRBV7-2
CASSEDGGLETQYF | TGTGCCAGCAGTGAGGACGGGGGCTTGGAGACCCAGTACTTC | - | 14 | TRBJ2-5 | many | TRBV2
CASGAGGVNNYGYTF | TGTGCCAGCGGGGCAGGGGGGGTTAATAACTATGGCTACACCTTC | TRBD1 | 15 | TRBJ1-2 | many | TRBV2
CASSRQTNEKLFF | TGCGCCAGCAGCCGACAGACTAATGAAAAACTGTTTTTT | - | 13 | TRBJ1-4 | few | TRBV4-1
CSAKAPSRGPGSYNSPLHF | TGCAGTGCTAAAGCGCCCAGTAGGGGCCCTGGCTCCTATAATTCACCCCTCCACTTT | - | 19 | TRBJ1-6 | - | TRBV20-1
CSARDGSGNYEQYF | TGCAGTGCTAGAGACGGTAGCGGGAACTACGAGCAGTACTTC | TRBD2 | 14 | TRBJ2-7 | many | TRBV20-1
CSVEDQRLQETQYF | TGCAGCGTTGAAGATCAAAGACTCCAAGAGACCCAGTACTTC | - | 14 | TRBJ2-5 | - | TRBV29-1
CASTYGNEQYF | TGTGCCAGTACGTACGGGAACGAGCAGTACTTC | - | 11 | TRBJ2-7 | many | TRBV19
CASSPAGVGYEQYF | TGTGCCAGCAGCCCAGCGGGAGTCGGATACGAGCAGTACTTC | TRBD2 | 14 | TRBJ2-7 | - | TRBV7-2
CSEVRGTEAFF | TGCAGCGAGGTACGGGGGACTGAAGCTTTCTTT | - | 11 | TRBJ1-1 | many | TRBV29-1
CASSQYRESPYEQYF | TGCGCCAGCAGCCAGTACAGGGAGTCCCCCTACGAGCAGTACTTC | - | 15 | TRBJ2-7 | - | TRBV4-3
CSARAGGAEAFF | TGCAGTGCTAGAGCGGGGGGGGCTGAAGCTTTCTTT | - | 12 | TRBJ1-1 | - | TRBV20-1
CASSYSKAGERYAFF | TGTGCCAGCAGTTACTCGAAGGCAGGTGAACGGTACGCTTTCTTT | - | 15 | TRBJ1-1 | few | TRBV6-2/TRBV6-3
CASSTQDSYNQPQHF | TGTGCCAGTAGTACCCAGGACAGTTACAATCAGCCCCAGCATTTT | - | 15 | TRBJ1-5 | many | TRBV19